The 8 T cell receptor beta chains listed next were all sequenced from one sample in a study of blood T cell repertoires in COVID-19. The assay was immunoSEQ multiplex PCR, and TCRdb's table has in-frame clones only and misses some. Among approximately 17,000 clones listed, around 90% were seen once. Sequenced input: peripheral blood. Source of these receptors: a man between 60 and 75 years old with acute or convalescent COVID-19.

This clone occurred once. The chain employs TRBV4-1 and TRBJ2-5; 12 nucleotides agree with TRBD2. The V and J ends lost 0 bases and 4 bases, in that order; junction bases with no gene match: 6. The CDR3 is made up of 17 amino acids. Germline loops: CDR1 MGHRA, CDR2 YSYEKL. CDR3 sequence (DNA): TGCGCCAGCAGCCAAGAGACTAGCGGGAGAGGGAGAGAGACCCAGTACTTC. Translation gives CASSQETSGRGRETQYF.

The chain links TRBV27 to TRBJ2-7, with TRBD2 matching over 12 bases. CDR3 length: 17 amino acids. Germline V gene lookup returns CDR1 MNHEY and CDR2 SMNVEV (reference sequence). Germline trimming cut 3 bases from V and 1 base from J; bases unmatched to any gene: 7. CDR3 bases: TGTGCCAGCAGTTTTTCTAGCGGGAGGGTTCCTTCCTACGAGCAGTACTTC. This sequence encodes CASSFSSGRVPSYEQYF.

This rearrangement joins TRBV2 to TRBJ2-2, with TRBD2 matching over 14 bases. There are 16 residues in the CDR3. Germline CDR1 SNHLY, CDR2 FYNNEI. V lost 6 bases and J lost 5; bases outside the gene matches: 5. CDR3 bases: TGTGCCAGCAGAGGGACTAGCGGGAGCCCTACCGGGGAGCTGTTTTTT. It encodes CASRGTSGSPTGELFF. Drawing the rest from reference TRBV2 and TRBJ2-2, the complete variable domain is EPEVTQTPSHQVTQMGQEVILRCVPISNHLYFYWYRQILGQKVEFLVSFYNNEISEKSEIFDDQFSVERPDGSNFTLKIRSTKLEDSAMYFCASRGTSGSPTGELFFGEGSRLTVL.

This chain uses TRBV10-3 with TRBJ2-5; 7 bases fit TRBD1. After removal of 6 bases from V and 1 base from J, the junction contained 8 bases not matched to a gene. Germline V lookup: CDR1 ENHRY, CDR2 SYGVKD. There are 15 residues in the CDR3. The CDR3 nucleotides are TGTGCCATCAGAGATTACAGGGGCCTCCAAGAGACCCAGTACTTC. Its protein product is CAIRDYRGLQETQYF.

This clone occurred once. The rearrangement uses TRBV7-9 and TRBJ2-1, with 7 positions matching TRBD1. The CDR3 covers 19 residues. Per the germline V gene, CDR1 is SEHNR and CDR2 is FQNEAQ (reference sequence). The junction had 16 bases not matched to a gene; V was cut back by 5 bases and J by 0 bases. In nucleotides, the CDR3 is TGTGCCAGCAGCGGGCCCAGGGGGACGGAAAAATACTCCTACAATGAGCAGTTCTTC. Translation: CASSGPRGTEKYSYNEQFF.

This rearrangement joins TRBV9 to TRBJ1-3, with TRBD1 matching 10 bases. J was trimmed by 0 bases and V by 3 bases; bases with no gene match: 3. In germline, CDR1 is SGDLS, CDR2 YYNGEE. CDR3 length: 16 residues. CDR3 residues: CASSAGQGISGNTIYF. Written as DNA, the CDR3 is TGTGCCAGCAGCGCGGGACAGGGGATCTCTGGAAACACCATATATTTT.

This chain links TRBV5-6 with TRBJ2-5; 7 bases line up with TRBD2. Losses at the gene ends were 0 bases for V and 5 bases for J; bases not matched to a gene: 4. The CDR3 has 14 amino acids. Germline CDR1 SGHDT, CDR2 YYEEEE. The CDR3 here is CASSLGGGPETQYF. DNA for the CDR3: TGTGCCAGCAGCTTGGGGGGGGGACCGGAGACCCAGTACTTC.

The chain recombines TRBV7-9 with TRBJ2-7; no firm D call. Germline V gene lookup returns CDR1 SEHNR and CDR2 FQNEAQ (reference sequence). The CDR3 extends over 11 amino acids. V lost 4 bases, J lost 7 bases, and 8 bases lay in between. CDR3 coding DNA: TGTGCCAGCAGCTCCGACTGGGAGCAGTACTTC. Amino acid sequence: CASSSDWEQYF.